The 13 T cell receptor beta chains below were found in one sample sequenced in a study of blood T cells in healthy people across ages. A J-beta primer mix and a sample-barcoded 5' primer were used in a second PCR of about 6 to 12 cycles. TCRdb analysed the 5' RACE reads with MiXCR anew, one entry per CDR3 protein. The profile shows hundreds of thousands of distinct CDR3 sequences, around 42% of them singletons. The sequencing sample was made of blood. The origin of the receptors is a man between 60 and 75 years old in good health.

This chain uses TRBV14 with TRBJ2-1, with D possibly being TRBD2 (6 bases). Germline CDR1 SGHDN, CDR2 FVKESK. This CDR3 is 14 amino acids long. The germline V and J ends were trimmed by 4 bases and 13 bases, with 20 bases remaining between them. The DNA for the CDR3 is TGTGCCAGCAGCCGAGGACTATTAGGAGAGACCCAGTTCTTC. Its protein is CASSRGLLGETQFF. The complete variable domain, with remaining parts taken from reference TRBV14 and TRBJ2-1, reads EAGVTQFPSHSVIEKGQTVTLRCDPISGHDNLYWYRRVMGKEIKFLLHFVKESKQDESGMPNNRFLAERTGGTYSTLKVQPAELEDSGVYFCASSRGLLGETQFFGPGTRLTVL.

This chain joins TRBV11-2 and TRBJ2-6; D gene uncertain. V was pared by 5 bases and J by 3 bases, with 11 bases between. Germline V CDR1 and CDR2: SGHAT, FQNNGV. The CDR3 totals 15 residues. The CDR3 loop is CASSGRASGANVLTF. The CDR3 coding sequence is TGTGCCAGCAGCGGCCGGGCGAGTGGGGCCAACGTCCTGACTTTC.

This chain joins TRBV27 and TRBJ2-7, with D unclear. V was clipped by 8 bases and J by 5 bases, with 16 bases between them. There are 13 residues in the CDR3. CDR1 MNHEY and CDR2 SMNVEV come from the germline V gene (reference sequence). CDR3 protein: CASGGEVLDEQYF. Written as DNA, the CDR3 is TGTGCCAGCGGCGGCGAGGTTCTGGACGAGCAGTACTTC.

Of note for this clonotype: A junction end diverges from the germline sequence, so it may reflect a read error. The genes are TRBV20-1 and TRBJ2-7, with 10 bases lining up with TRBD1. In germline, CDR1 is DFQATT, CDR2 SNEGSKA (reference sequence). The CDR3 is made up of 16 amino acids. The CDR3 DNA follows: TGCAGGGCTAGAGACGCTTCCGGGACAGGGGTATACGAGCAGTACTTC. Translated: CRARDASGTGVYEQYF.

The chain recombines TRBV14 with TRBJ1-1; maybe TRBD1 (6 bases). V lost 2 bases and J 3 bases, leaving 16 bases between the germline ends. The CDR3 has 16 residues. Looked up from germline, CDR1 is SGHDN and CDR2 is FVKESK. As DNA, the CDR3 is TGTGCCAGCAGCCAACTCGGGGGCTGGGGGGACACTGAAGCTTTCTTT. This sequence encodes CASSQLGGWGDTEAFF.

CDR3 loop: CASSTYQGQRGYTF. In nucleotides, the CDR3 is TGTGCCAGCAGCACCTACCAAGGACAGCGGGGCTACACCTTC. The chain couples TRBV7-2 to TRBJ1-2; weak D call: TRBD1 (6 bases). The CDR3 totals 14 residues. Germline values: CDR1 SGHTA, CDR2 FQGNSA. V was clipped by 5 bases and J by 8 bases, with 18 bases between them. Supplemented by reference TRBV7-2 and TRBJ1-2, the full variable domain reads GAGVSQSPSNKVTEKGKDVELRCDPISGHTALYWYRQSLGQGLEFLIYFQGNSAPDKSGLPSDRFSAERTGGSVSTLTIQRTQQEDSAVYLCASSTYQGQRGYTFGSGTRLTVV.

V and J are TRBV20-1 and TRBJ2-7; tentative D call: TRBD1 (6 bases). Trimming removed 6 bases from V and 7 bases from J, with 16 bases in between. This CDR3 has 12 residues. Germline V CDR1 and CDR2: DFQATT, SNEGSKA (reference sequence). CDR3 in DNA: TGCAGTGCAAATACAGGGATGAGTGAGCAGTACTTC. The encoded protein is CSANTGMSEQYF.

The J gene is TRBJ1-1, the V gene TRBV20-1; the match to TRBD1 covers 7 bases. CDR3 length: 12 residues. The V and J ends lost 0 bases and 11 bases, in that order; junction bases with no gene match: 6. In germline, CDR1 is DFQATT, CDR2 SNEGSKA (reference sequence). In DNA, the CDR3 is TGCAGTGCTAGAGATCAGGGGACAGCCGCTTTCTTT. Amino acids: CSARDQGTAAFF.

V usage is TRBV12-3 or TRBV12-4 and J usage is TRBJ2-6; D unclear. Trimming cost V 3 bases and J 2 bases, with 8 bases left between them. The CDR3 extends over 15 amino acids. CDR3 protein: CASSFRIAGANVLTF. The CDR3 DNA reads as TGTGCCAGCAGTTTTCGGATCGCTGGGGCCAACGTCCTGACTTTC.

The V and J genes are TRBV15 and TRBJ2-1; 8 nucleotides agree with TRBD2. V trimming: 1 base; J trimming: 10 bases; junction bases outside the gene matches: 0. This CDR3 region has 12 residues. The germline CDR1 and CDR2 sequences are LNHNV and YYDKDF (reference sequence). CDR3 residues: CATSRGGGEQFF. The CDR3 DNA sequence: TGTGCCACCAGCAGAGGCGGGGGGGAGCAGTTCTTC. The variable domain in full, with the rest retrieved from reference TRBV15 and TRBJ2-1, is DAMVIQNPRYQVTQFGKPVTLSCSQTLNHNVMYWYQQKSSQAPKLLFHYYDKDFNNEADTPDNFQSRRPNTSFCFLDIRSPGLGDTAMYLCATSRGGGEQFFGPGTRLTVL.

This clonotype was detected only a few times. The rearrangement links TRBV18 to TRBJ2-5, with a tentative D call TRBD1 (6 bases). The V and J ends lost 7 bases and 1 base respectively, with 13 bases between them. Germline CDR1 and CDR2: KGHSH and LQKENI. The CDR3 spans 14 residues. CDR3 residues: CASCPRGSQETQYF. The CDR3 region has the DNA TGTGCCAGCTGTCCCAGGGGATCCCAAGAGACCCAGTACTTC. Full variable domain (outside the CDR3, taken from reference TRBV18 and TRBJ2-5): NAGVMQNPRHLVRRRGQEARLRCSPMKGHSHVYWYRQLPEEGLKFMVYLQKENIIDESGMPKERFSAEFPKEGPSILRIQQVVRGDSAAYFCASCPRGSQETQYFGPGTRLLVL.

The chain is built from TRBV12-3 or TRBV12-4 and TRBJ2-1; TRBD1 aligns across 10 bases. With 5 bases clipped from V and 8 bases from J, the junction kept 9 bases outside the gene matches. The CDR3 runs 15 residues. The CDR3 region is CASSKDRGTLDEQFF. The DNA for the CDR3 is TGTGCCAGCAGTAAGGACAGGGGGACTTTAGATGAGCAGTTCTTC.

V is TRBV5-1 and J is TRBJ1-2, with unresolved D. Germline V gene lookup returns CDR1 SGHRS and CDR2 YFSETQ. The germline V and J ends were trimmed by 1 base and 2 bases, with 9 bases remaining between them. This CDR3 has 14 residues. CDR3 region: CASSLSTRNYGYTF. The CDR3 bases are TGCGCCAGCAGCTTGAGTACCCGAAACTATGGCTACACCTTC.